The rows below give T cell receptor beta chains drawn from one sample of a study of blood T cell repertoires in COVID-19. Sequencing used immunoSEQ multiplex PCR; TCRdb keeps in-frame clones, though not all of them. Among more than 75,000 clones listed, about 91% were seen once. Sequencing used peripheral blood. Receptor source: an elderly woman with acute or convalescent COVID-19. The CDR3 runs from the conserved cysteine through the conserved F or W. Each record gives: V gene, D gene, CDR3 length, J gene, CDR3 DNA, CDR3 protein. The D gene is left open where the match is weak.

TRBV7-9	TRBD2	15	TRBJ2-1	TGTGCCAGCAGCTTAGCTAGCGGGAGGCCTAATGAGCAGTTCTTC	CASSLASGRPNEQFF
TRBV19	.	15	TRBJ2-1	TGTGCCAGTAGAGCCAGGGGGGCGTCCTACAATGAGCAGTTCTTC	CASRARGASYNEQFF
TRBV2	.	14	TRBJ1-2	TGTGCCACCCAGGAGCAGGCAACTCAGGGTGGCTACACCTTC	CATQEQATQGGYTF
TRBV12-3/TRBV12-4	.	13	TRBJ2-1	TGTGCCGCTTCGAGGGGGGGGTTCAATGAGCAGTTCTTC	CAASRGGFNEQFF
TRBV10-1	.	17	TRBJ1-2	TGCGCCAGCAGTCGGGCACGGGCAGCCAGAGGGTTCTATGGCTACACCTTC	CASSRARAARGFYGYTF
TRBV30	.	12	TRBJ2-7	TGTGCTGCTGGGCAGGGGTTCTACGAGCAGTACTTC	CAAGQGFYEQYF
TRBV7-9	TRBD1	13	TRBJ1-1	TGTGCCAGCAGCATCCGGGACAGGGTTGAAGCTTTCTTT	CASSIRDRVEAFF
TRBV2	TRBD1	15	TRBJ1-5	TGTGCCAGCAGTGACCACCGGGACAGGGGACAGCCCCAGCATTTT	CASSDHRDRGQPQHF
TRBV21-1	.	13	TRBJ2-7	TGTGCCAGCAGCAGCCCCGCGATCTACGAGCAGTACTTC	CASSSPAIYEQYF
TRBV11-2	.	13	TRBJ1-1	TGTGCCAGCAGCTCTATAGGCAGGTATGAAGCTTTCTTT	CASSSIGRYEAFF
TRBV19	.	16	TRBJ2-2	TGTGCCAGTAGTAAGATCGGGGGGCAGGACACCGGGGAGCTGTTTTTT	CASSKIGGQDTGELFF
TRBV4-2	.	16	TRBJ1-4	TGTGCCAGCAGCCAAGAAGGGAGAGCTTGGGGTGTAAAACTGTTTTTT	CASSQEGRAWGVKLFF
TRBV15	.	12	TRBJ2-1	TGTGCCACCAGCAGAGATAGCTATGAGCAGTTCTTC	CATSRDSYEQFF
TRBV7-3	.	13	TRBJ1-1	TGTGCCAGCAGCCGACAGGTGAACACTGAAGCTTTCTTT	CASSRQVNTEAFF
TRBV5-1	.	13	TRBJ1-5	TGCGCCAGCAGAGCGGACAGTTATCAGCCCCAGCATTTT	CASRADSYQPQHF
TRBV7-8	TRBD1	14	TRBJ2-3	TGTGCCAGCAGCAAGACAGGGGTGACAGATACGCAGTATTTT	CASSKTGVTDTQYF
TRBV10-3	TRBD1	11	TRBJ1-1	TGTGCCTCACGACAGGGCACTGAAGCTTTCTTT	CASRQGTEAFF
TRBV7-9	.	17	TRBJ1-6	TGTGCCAGCAGCTTAGGTTCGGGGAAAAGTAATAATTCACCCCTCCACTTT	CASSLGSGKSNNSPLHF
TRBV6-5	.	15	TRBJ2-2	TGTGCCAGCAAAGGGCTGACTATTCGTGGCGGGGAGCTGTTTTTT	CASKGLTIRGGELFF
TRBV6-1	TRBD1	18	TRBJ1-5	TGTGCCAGCAGTGTATTGGTAGATTCTGGACAGGGGCATCAGCCCCAGCATTTT	CASSVLVDSGQGHQPQHF